Listed here are 3 T cell receptor beta chains from one sample, sequenced in a study of T cells in Graves' hyperthyroidism and ophthalmopathy. RNA transcripts served as the template for amplifying TCR beta CDR3 regions. First-round RT-PCR targeting the TCR CDR3 was performed with the HTBI primer set. TCRdb independently ran MiXCR on the multiplex PCR reads; one entry per CDR3 protein. Of approximately 350,000 distinct CDR3 sequences listed, over 12% are singletons. Sequenced sample: blood. These receptors all come from an older woman with Graves' ophthalmopathy.

The chain employs TRBV30 and TRBJ2-1, with no clear D. The germline V gene has CDR1 GTSNPN and CDR2 SVGIG (reference sequence). V gave up 3 bases and J gave up 0 bases, with 6 bases separating them. There are 13 residues in the CDR3. In nucleotides, the CDR3 is TGTGCCTGGAGGGGTATCTCCTACAATGAGCAGTTCTTC. Its translation: CAWRGISYNEQFF.

CDR3 bases: TGTGCCAGCAGTGAATACGGAGTCCCGAACACTGAAGCTTTCTTT. This gives the protein CASSEYGVPNTEAFF. The chain has TRBV25-1 and TRBJ1-1; D is unresolved. The germline V gene has CDR1 MGHDK and CDR2 SYGVNS. The ends were cut back, 0 bases at V and 1 base at J, with 9 bases in the middle. This CDR3 is built from 15 residues. Complete variable domain (other parts from reference TRBV25-1 and TRBJ1-1): EADIYQTPRYLVIGTGKKITLECSQTMGHDKMYWYQQDPGMELHLIHYSYGVNSTEKGDLSSESTVSRIRTEHFPLTLESARPSHTSQYLCASSEYGVPNTEAFFGQGTRLTVV.

This clonotype was seen a handful of times. V is TRBV9 and J is TRBJ2-7; 10 bases line up with TRBD1. V dropped 2 bases and J dropped 3; count of bases not matched to a gene: 5. There are 15 residues in the CDR3. CDR1 and CDR2 from the germline V gene are SGDLS and YYNGEE. The CDR3 coding sequence is TGTGCCAGCAGCGTTGGACAGGGGGACAACTACGAGCAGTACTTC. Protein product: CASSVGQGDNYEQYF.